The clone carrying this T cell receptor (beta chain) was counted a few times. Its antigen is undetermined. The data were taken from a study of T cells in Graves' hyperthyroidism and ophthalmopathy. This CDR3 has 15 amino acids. J gave up 3 bases and V 6 bases, and 9 bases lay outside the gene matches. Per the germline V gene, CDR1 is MDHEN and CDR2 is SYDVKM. Overall study findings and caveats: Also found in blood were most expanded thyroid clonotypes above 0.001. In simple terms, a model built on 13 V-J features told ophthalmopathy apart from stable hyperthyroidism. Onset of ophthalmopathy came a median around 6.2 months after the model predicted it.

Newly diagnosed hyperthyroidism, duration under 2 months, in patients aged 18 to 65. TCR beta CDR3 sequences were amplified from RNA transcripts. A first-round RT-PCR of the TCR CDR3 used the HTBI primer set. TCRdb called the multiplex PCR reads again in MiXCR, with one record for every CDR3 protein. The sample yields 80,000 to 100,000 distinct CDR3 sequences, roughly 40% seen once. This sequence originates from a woman between 25 and 40 years old with Graves' hyperthyroidism. The sequencing sample was made of peripheral blood or thyroid tissue (not recorded which). V is TRBV28 and J is TRBJ1-2, with 8 bases matching TRBD1. Written as DNA, the CDR3 is TGTGCCAGCAGCCTGACAGGGGAGGAGTACTATGGCTACACCTTC. This gives the protein CASSLTGEEYYGYTF.